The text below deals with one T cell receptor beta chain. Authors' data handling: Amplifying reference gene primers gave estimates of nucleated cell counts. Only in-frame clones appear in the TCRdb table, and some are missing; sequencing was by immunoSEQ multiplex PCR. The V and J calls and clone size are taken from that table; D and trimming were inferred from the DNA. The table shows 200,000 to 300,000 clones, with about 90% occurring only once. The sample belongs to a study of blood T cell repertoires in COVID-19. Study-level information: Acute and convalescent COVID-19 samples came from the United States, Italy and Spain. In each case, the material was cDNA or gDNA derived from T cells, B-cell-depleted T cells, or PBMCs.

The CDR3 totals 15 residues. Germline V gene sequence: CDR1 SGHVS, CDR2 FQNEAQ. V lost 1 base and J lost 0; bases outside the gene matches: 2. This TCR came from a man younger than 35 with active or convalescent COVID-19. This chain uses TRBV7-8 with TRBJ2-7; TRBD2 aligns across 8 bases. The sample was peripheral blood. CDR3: CASSLVAGSSYEQYF. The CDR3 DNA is TGTGCCAGCAGCTTAGTAGCGGGGAGCTCCTACGAGCAGTACTTC.